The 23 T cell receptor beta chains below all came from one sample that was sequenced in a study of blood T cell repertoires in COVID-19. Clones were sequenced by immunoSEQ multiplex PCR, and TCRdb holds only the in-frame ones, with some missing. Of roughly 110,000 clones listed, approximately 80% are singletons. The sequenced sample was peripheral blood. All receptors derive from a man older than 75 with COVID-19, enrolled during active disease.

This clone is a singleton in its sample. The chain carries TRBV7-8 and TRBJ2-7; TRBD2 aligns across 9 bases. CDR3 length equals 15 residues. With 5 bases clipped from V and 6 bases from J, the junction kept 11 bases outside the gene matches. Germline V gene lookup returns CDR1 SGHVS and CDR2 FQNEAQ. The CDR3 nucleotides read TGTGCCAGCAGCATTAGTAGCGGGAGAAATTTCGAGCAGTACTTC. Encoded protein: CASSISSGRNFEQYF.

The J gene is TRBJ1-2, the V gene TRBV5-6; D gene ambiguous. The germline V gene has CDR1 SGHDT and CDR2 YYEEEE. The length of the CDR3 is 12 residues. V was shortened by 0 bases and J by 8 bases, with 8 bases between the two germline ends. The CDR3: CASSLEGGGYTF. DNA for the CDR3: TGTGCCAGCAGCTTGGAGGGCGGGGGCTACACCTTC. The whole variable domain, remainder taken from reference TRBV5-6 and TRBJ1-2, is DAGVTQSPTHLIKTRGQQVTLRCSPKSGHDTVSWYQQALGQGPQFIFQYYEEEERQRGNFPDRFSGHQFPNYSSELNVNALLLGDSALYLCASSLEGGGYTFGSGTRLTVV.

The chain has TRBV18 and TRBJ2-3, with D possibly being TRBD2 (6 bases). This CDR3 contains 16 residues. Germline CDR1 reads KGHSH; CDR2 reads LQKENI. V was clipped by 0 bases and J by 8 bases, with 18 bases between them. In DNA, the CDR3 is TGTGCCAGCTCACCACCATCAACGGGGGTGGAAAGTACGCAGTATTTT. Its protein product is CASSPPSTGVESTQYF.

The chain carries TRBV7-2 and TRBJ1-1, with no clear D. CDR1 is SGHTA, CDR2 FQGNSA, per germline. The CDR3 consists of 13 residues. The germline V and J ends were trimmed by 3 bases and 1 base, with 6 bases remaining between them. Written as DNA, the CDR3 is TGTGCCAGCAGCTTTAATAAGAACACTGAAGCTTTCTTT. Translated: CASSFNKNTEAFF. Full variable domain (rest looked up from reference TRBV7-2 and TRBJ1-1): GAGVSQSPSNKVTEKGKDVELRCDPISGHTALYWYRQSLGQGLEFLIYFQGNSAPDKSGLPSDRFSAERTGGSVSTLTIQRTQQEDSAVYLCASSFNKNTEAFFGQGTRLTVV.

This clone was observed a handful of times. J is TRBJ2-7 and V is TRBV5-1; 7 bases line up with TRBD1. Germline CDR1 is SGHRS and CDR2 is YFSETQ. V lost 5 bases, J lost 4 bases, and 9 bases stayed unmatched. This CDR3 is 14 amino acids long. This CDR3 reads CASSFGQVGYEQYF. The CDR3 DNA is TGCGCCAGCAGTTTTGGACAGGTAGGATACGAGCAGTACTTC. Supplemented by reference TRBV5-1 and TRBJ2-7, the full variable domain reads KAGVTQTPRYLIKTRGQQVTLSCSPISGHRSVSWYQQTPGQGLQFLFEYFSETQRNKGNFPGRFSGRQFSNSRSEMNVSTLELGDSALYLCASSFGQVGYEQYFGPGTRLTVT.

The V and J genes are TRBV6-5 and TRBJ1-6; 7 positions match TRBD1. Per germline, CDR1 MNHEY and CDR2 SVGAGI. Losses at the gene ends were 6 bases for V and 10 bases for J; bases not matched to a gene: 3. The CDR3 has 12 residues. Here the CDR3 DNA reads TGTGCCAGCAGCATAGGGGGCTCACCCCTCCACTTT. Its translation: CASSIGGSPLHF.

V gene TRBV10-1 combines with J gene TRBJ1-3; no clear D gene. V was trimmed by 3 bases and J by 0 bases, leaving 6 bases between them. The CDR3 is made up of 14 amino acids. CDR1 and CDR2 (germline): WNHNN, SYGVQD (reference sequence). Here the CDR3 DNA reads TGCGCCAGCAGTGACGACTCCTCTGGAAACACCATATATTTT. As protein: CASSDDSSGNTIYF.

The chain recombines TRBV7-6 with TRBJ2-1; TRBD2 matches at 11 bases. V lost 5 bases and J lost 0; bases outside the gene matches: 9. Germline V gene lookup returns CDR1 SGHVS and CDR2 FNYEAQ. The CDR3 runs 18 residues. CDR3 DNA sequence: TGTGCCAGCAGCCCCGGGACTAGCGGTCTAAGCTCCTACAATGAGCAGTTCTTC. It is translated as CASSPGTSGLSSYNEQFF.

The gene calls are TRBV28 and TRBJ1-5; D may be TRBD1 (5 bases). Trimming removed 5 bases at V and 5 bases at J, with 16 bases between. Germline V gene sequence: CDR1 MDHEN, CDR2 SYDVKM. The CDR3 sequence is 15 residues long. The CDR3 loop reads CASSLWGEADQPQHF. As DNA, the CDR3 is TGTGCCAGCAGTCTGTGGGGGGAGGCGGATCAGCCCCAGCATTTT.

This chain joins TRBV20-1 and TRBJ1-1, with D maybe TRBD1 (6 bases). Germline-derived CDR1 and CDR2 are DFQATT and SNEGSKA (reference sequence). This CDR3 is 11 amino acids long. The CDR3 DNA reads TGCAGGACCCACAGGGCCACTGAAGCTTTCTTT. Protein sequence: CRTHRATEAFF.

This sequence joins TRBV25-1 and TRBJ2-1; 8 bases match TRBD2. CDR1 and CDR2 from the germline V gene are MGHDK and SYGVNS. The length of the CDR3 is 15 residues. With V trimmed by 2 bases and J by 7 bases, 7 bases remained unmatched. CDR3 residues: CASSEKTSVRNEQFF. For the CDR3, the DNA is TGTGCCAGCAGTGAAAAGACTAGCGTAAGGAATGAGCAGTTCTTC.

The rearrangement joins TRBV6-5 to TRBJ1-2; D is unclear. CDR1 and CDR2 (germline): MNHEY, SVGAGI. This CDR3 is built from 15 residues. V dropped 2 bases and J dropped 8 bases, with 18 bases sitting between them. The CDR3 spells CASSYAGDLSTGYTF. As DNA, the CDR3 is TGTGCCAGCAGTTACGCGGGTGACCTCTCGACCGGCTACACCTTC.

CDR3 sequence: CASSEVGTGLSVGEQFF. DNA for the CDR3: TGTGCCAGCAGTGAAGTCGGGACAGGTTTGAGTGTGGGTGAGCAGTTCTTC. This sequence joins TRBV6-1 and TRBJ2-1; 8 bases are a match to TRBD1. Germline V gene lookup returns CDR1 MNHNS and CDR2 SASEGT. The CDR3 has 17 amino acids. With 1 base clipped from V and 9 bases from J, the junction kept 14 bases outside the gene matches.

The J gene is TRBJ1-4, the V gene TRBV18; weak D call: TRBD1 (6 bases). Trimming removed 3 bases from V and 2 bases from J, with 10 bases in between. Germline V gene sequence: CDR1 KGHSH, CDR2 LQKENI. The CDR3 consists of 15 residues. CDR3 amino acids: CASSPQTGTNEKLFF. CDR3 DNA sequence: TGTGCCAGCTCACCCCAAACAGGGACTAATGAAAAACTGTTTTTT.

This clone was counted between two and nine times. Written as DNA, the CDR3 is TGCGCCAGCAGCTCATTGGGGCTAGCGGGATGGGCTGAGACCCAGTACTTC. It specifies CASSSLGLAGWAETQYF. This rearrangement joins TRBV10-2 to TRBJ2-5; 9 bases align to TRBD2. Trimming at V came to 6 bases and at J to 5 bases, leaving 16 bases not matched to a gene. The germline V gene has CDR1 WSHSY and CDR2 SAAADI. This CDR3 has 17 residues.

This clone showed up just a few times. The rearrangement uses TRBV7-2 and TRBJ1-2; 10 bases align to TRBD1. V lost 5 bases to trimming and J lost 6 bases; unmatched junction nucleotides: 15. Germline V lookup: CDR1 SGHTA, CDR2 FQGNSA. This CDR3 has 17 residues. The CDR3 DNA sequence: TGTGCCAGCAGCCCAATATGGGTGGGACAGGGGAAGGATGGCTACACCTTC. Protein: CASSPIWVGQGKDGYTF.

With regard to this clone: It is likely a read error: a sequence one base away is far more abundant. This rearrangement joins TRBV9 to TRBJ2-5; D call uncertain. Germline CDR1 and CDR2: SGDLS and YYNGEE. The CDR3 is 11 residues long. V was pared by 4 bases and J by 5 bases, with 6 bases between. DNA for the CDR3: TGTGCCAGCAGCCTCGGGGAGACCCAGTACTTC. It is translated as CASSLGETQYF.

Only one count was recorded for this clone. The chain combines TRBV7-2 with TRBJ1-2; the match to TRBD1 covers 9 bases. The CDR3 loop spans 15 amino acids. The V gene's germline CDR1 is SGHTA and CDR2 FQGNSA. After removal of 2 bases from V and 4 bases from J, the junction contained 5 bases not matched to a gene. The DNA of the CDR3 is TGTGCCAGCAGCTTAAGGACAGGGGACCCCTATGGCTACACCTTC. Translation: CASSLRTGDPYGYTF. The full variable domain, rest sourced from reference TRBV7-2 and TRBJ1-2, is GAGVSQSPSNKVTEKGKDVELRCDPISGHTALYWYRQSLGQGLEFLIYFQGNSAPDKSGLPSDRFSAERTGGSVSTLTIQRTQQEDSAVYLCASSLRTGDPYGYTFGSGTRLTVV.

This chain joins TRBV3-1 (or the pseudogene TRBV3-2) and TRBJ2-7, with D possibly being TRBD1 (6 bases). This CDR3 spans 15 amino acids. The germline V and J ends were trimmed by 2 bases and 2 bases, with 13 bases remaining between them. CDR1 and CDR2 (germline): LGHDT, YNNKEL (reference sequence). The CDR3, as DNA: TGTGCCAGCAGCCAAACAGGGTTCCCCGCCTACGAGCAGTACTTC. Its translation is CASSQTGFPAYEQYF.

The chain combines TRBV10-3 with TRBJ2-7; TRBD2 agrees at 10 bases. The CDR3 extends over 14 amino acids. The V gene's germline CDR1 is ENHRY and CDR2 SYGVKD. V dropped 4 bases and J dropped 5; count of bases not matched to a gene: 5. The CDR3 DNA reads TGTGCCATCAGTGGGACTAGCGGTATCAACGAGCAGTACTTC. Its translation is CAISGTSGINEQYF.

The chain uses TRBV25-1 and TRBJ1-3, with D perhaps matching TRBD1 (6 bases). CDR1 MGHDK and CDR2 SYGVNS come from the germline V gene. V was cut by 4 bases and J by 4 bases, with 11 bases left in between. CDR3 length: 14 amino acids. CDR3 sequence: CASSAPGTGNTIYF. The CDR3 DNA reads TGTGCCAGCAGTGCTCCGGGGACAGGAAACACCATATATTTT.

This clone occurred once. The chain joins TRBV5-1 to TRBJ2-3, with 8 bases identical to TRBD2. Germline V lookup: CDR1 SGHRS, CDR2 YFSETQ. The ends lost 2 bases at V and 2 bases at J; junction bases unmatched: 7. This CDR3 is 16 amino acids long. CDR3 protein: CASSFRTSGYTDTQYF. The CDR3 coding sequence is TGCGCCAGCAGCTTCCGCACTAGCGGCTACACAGATACGCAGTATTTT.

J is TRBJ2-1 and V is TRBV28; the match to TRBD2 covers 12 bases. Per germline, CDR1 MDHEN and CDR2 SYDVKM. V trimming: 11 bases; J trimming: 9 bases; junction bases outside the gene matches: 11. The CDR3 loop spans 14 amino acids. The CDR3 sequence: CAVPSGRGKGEQFF. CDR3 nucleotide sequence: TGTGCCGTACCTAGCGGGAGGGGGAAGGGTGAGCAGTTCTTC.